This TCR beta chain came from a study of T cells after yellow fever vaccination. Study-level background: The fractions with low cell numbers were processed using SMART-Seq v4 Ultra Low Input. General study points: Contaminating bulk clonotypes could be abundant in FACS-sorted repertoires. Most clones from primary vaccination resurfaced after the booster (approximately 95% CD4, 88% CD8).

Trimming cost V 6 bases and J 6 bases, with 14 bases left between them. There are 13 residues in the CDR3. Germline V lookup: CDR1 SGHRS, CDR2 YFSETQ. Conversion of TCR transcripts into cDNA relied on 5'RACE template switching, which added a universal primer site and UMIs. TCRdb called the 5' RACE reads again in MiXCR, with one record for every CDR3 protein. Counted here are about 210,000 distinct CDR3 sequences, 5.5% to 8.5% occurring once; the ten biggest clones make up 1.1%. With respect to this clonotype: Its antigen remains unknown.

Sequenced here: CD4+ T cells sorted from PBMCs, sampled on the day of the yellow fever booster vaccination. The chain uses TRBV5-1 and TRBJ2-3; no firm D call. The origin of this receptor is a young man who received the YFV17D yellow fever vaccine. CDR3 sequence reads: CASNGVTADTQYF. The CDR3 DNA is TGCGCCAGCAATGGGGTTACCGCGGATACGCAGTATTTT.